The subject of this entry is one T cell receptor beta chain. This record belongs to a study of blood T cell repertoires in COVID-19. Using immunoSEQ multiplex PCR, the repertoire was profiled, and TCRdb retains in-frame clones only, with some absent. Among about 270,000 clones listed, 86% were seen once. The receptor comes from a woman between 65 and 79 years old with COVID-19, enrolled during active disease. The sequencing input was peripheral blood.

The CDR3 sequence: CASRGQNTEAFF. The DNA for the CDR3 is TGTGCCAGCAGGGGGCAGAACACTGAAGCTTTCTTT. The V call is TRBV6-6, the J call TRBJ1-1, with D perhaps matching TRBD1 (5 bases). There are 12 residues in the CDR3. Germline CDR1 MNHNY, CDR2 SVGAGI (reference sequence). With 6 bases removed from V and 1 base from J, the gap between germline ends came to 6 bases.